These 11 T cell receptor beta chains were all obtained from the same sample, sequenced in a study of blood T cell repertoires in COVID-19. Profiling relied on immunoSEQ multiplex PCR, and the TCRdb table lists in-frame clones only, not all of them. The data show some 290,000 clones, around 86% seen once. What was sequenced was peripheral blood. The receptors derive from a woman in her sixties with active or convalescent COVID-19.

V is TRBV7-3 and J is TRBJ1-2, with 7 bases that match TRBD1. The CDR3 contains 15 residues. Looked up from germline, CDR1 is SGHTA and CDR2 is FQGTGA. The V gene end was trimmed by 1 base and the J gene end by 5 bases; junction bases not matched to a gene: 7. For the CDR3, the DNA is TGTGCCAGCAGCTTAAACCCAGGCAGGGGGTATGGCTACACCTTC. Translating it yields CASSLNPGRGYGYTF.

This clone was seen once. V and J are TRBV20-1 and TRBJ1-4; TRBD1 matches 8 bases. CDR3 length: 14 amino acids. The V gene end was trimmed by 3 bases and the J gene end by 8 bases; junction bases not matched to a gene: 8. Germline values: CDR1 DFQATT, CDR2 SNEGSKA (reference sequence). The chain's CDR3 is CSASPGTGGEKLFF. The CDR3 DNA follows: TGCAGTGCTAGTCCCGGGACAGGAGGGGAAAAACTGTTTTTT.

The chain joins TRBV3-1 (or the pseudogene TRBV3-2) to TRBJ1-4; TRBD1 matches 10 bases. The J segment lost 8 bases and the V segment lost 3 bases, leaving 6 bases of the junction unmatched. The CDR3 is 15 amino acids. CDR1 and CDR2 (germline): LGHDT, YNNKEL (reference sequence). The CDR3 loop is CASSHGTGVGEKLFF. For the CDR3, the DNA is TGTGCCAGCAGCCATGGGACAGGGGTCGGGGAAAAACTGTTTTTT.

This clone was seen at least ten times. A read error may produce the germline difference seen at one junction end. This chain connects TRBV11-3 to TRBJ2-1; D is perhaps TRBD2 (5 bases). This CDR3 contains 13 residues. Germline CDR1 and CDR2: SGHNT and YENEEA. The CDR3 sequence is CASSRDSSNEQFF. In nucleotides, the CDR3 is TGTGCCAGCAGCCGGGATTCCTCCAATGAGCAGTTCTTC.

The gene calls are TRBV7-2 and TRBJ2-7, with TRBD2 matching 14 bases. Germline V gives CDR1 SGHTA, CDR2 FQGNSA. The junction had 7 bases not matched to a gene; V was cut back by 4 bases and J by 11 bases. This CDR3 is 14 amino acids long. CDR3 DNA sequence: TGTGCCAGCAGCTCCGGACTAGCGGGGGGTGAGGAGTACTTC. Translated, it gives CASSSGLAGGEEYF.

The chain couples TRBV12-5 to TRBJ1-1; 11 bases match TRBD1. From germline, CDR1 is LGHNT and CDR2 FRNRAP. V was pared by 6 bases and J by 8 bases, with 8 bases of the junction left unmatched. The length of the CDR3 is 14 residues. The DNA of the CDR3 is TGTGCTAGTGGCCGAGGACAGGGGGCATCGGAAGCTTTCTTT. Its translation is CASGRGQGASEAFF.

This chain uses TRBV18 with TRBJ1-3, with D tentatively TRBD1 (6 bases). V shed 2 bases and J shed 8 bases, with 13 bases lying between them. Germline V gives CDR1 KGHSH, CDR2 LQKENI. The CDR3 is made up of 14 amino acids. CDR3 sequence reads: CASSPGSAGDTIYF. DNA for the CDR3: TGTGCCAGCTCACCAGGGTCGGCAGGGGACACCATATATTTT.

The chain recombines TRBV19 with TRBJ2-3; TRBD2 agrees at 13 bases. CDR1 is LNHDA and CDR2 is SQIVND in the germline V gene (reference sequence). This CDR3 is 15 amino acids long. With V trimmed by 6 bases and J by 3 bases, 3 bases remained unmatched. The CDR3 sequence: CASRLAGGQTDTQYF. In DNA, the CDR3 is TGTGCCAGTAGACTAGCGGGGGGGCAGACAGATACGCAGTATTTT.

This chain joins TRBV9 and TRBJ1-5, with D perhaps matching TRBD1 (6 bases). This CDR3 comprises 14 residues. Germline V gene lookup returns CDR1 SGDLS and CDR2 YYNGEE. Deletions cut 0 bases from V and 7 bases from J, with 11 bases between. The CDR3 spells CASSVVQGYQPQHF. DNA of the CDR3: TGTGCCAGCAGCGTAGTCCAGGGGTACCAGCCCCAGCATTTT.

V gene TRBV5-1 combines with J gene TRBJ1-1; TRBD1 aligns across 9 bases. The CDR3 extends over 14 amino acids. Germline assignment: CDR1 SGHRS and CDR2 YFSETQ. J lost 9 bases, V lost 4 bases, and 10 bases had no gene match. CDR3 DNA sequence: TGCGCCAGCAGCCCGGGACAGGGCCAAGGTCAAGCTTTCTTT. Its protein product is CASSPGQGQGQAFF.

The chain uses TRBV24-1 and TRBJ2-2, with 12 bases that match TRBD1. Germline V CDR1 and CDR2: KGHDR, SFDVKD. The CDR3 has 17 amino acids. The V segment lost 3 bases and the J segment 7 bases; nucleotides outside the gene matches: 8. The CDR3 reads CATSDAPGQGAHGELFF. The CDR3 DNA reads as TGTGCCACCAGTGATGCCCCGGGACAGGGGGCGCACGGGGAGCTGTTTTTT.